This TCR beta chain emerged from a study of blood T cell repertoires in COVID-19. Study-wide background: COVID-19 samples, acute and convalescent, were from the United States, Italy and Spain. From T cells, B-cell-depleted T cells, or PBMCs came the material, which was cDNA or gDNA.

As processed by the authors: It was from reference gene primer amplification that nucleated cell counts were estimated. Data came from immunoSEQ multiplex PCR; TCRdb stores just in-frame clones and leaves some out. Clone size and the V and J calls come from that table; the DNA yielded D and trimming. The sample lists 150,000 to 200,000 clones; 65% to 85% were seen once. Participant ages covered about 18 to 100 years across 20 to 30 US areas. Trimming cost V 6 bases and J 0 bases; bases outside gene matches: 10. The CDR3 is 16 amino acids. CDR1 and CDR2 from the germline V gene are SGHAT and FQNNGV. This receptor was obtained from a man aged 40-49 years who had recovered from COVID-19. What was sequenced was PBMCs or T cells enriched from blood (not recorded which). The chain uses TRBV11-2 and TRBJ2-5; 7 nucleotides agree with TRBD1. The CDR3 protein is CASRSTGVLYQETQYF. The CDR3 nucleotides are TGTGCCAGCAGATCTACAGGGGTCTTGTACCAAGAGACCCAGTACTTC.